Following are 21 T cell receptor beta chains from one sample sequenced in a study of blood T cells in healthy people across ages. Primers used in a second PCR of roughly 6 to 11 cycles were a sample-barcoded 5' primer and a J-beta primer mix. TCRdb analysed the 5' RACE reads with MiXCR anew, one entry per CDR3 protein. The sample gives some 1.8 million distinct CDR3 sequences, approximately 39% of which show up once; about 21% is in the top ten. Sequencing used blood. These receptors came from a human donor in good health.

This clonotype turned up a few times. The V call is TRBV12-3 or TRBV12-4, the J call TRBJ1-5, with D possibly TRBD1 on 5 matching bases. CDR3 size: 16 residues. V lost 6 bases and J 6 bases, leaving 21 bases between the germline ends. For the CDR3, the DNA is TGTGCCAGCAGCCCCAGCATTAGGGGCCCAGGTCAGCCCCAGCATTTT. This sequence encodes CASSPSIRGPGQPQHF.

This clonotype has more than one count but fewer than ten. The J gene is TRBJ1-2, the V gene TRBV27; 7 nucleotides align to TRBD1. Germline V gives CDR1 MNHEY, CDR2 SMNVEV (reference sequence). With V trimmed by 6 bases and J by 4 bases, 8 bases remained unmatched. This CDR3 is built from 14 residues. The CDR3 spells CASRPRTGFYGYTF. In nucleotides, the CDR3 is TGTGCCAGCAGACCGAGGACAGGATTCTATGGCTACACCTTC.

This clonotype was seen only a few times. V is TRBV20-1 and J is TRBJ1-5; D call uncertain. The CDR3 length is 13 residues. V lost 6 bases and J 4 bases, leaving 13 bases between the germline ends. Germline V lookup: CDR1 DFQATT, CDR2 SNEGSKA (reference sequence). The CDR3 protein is CSAEPADNQPQHF. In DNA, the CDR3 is TGCAGTGCGGAACCGGCGGATAATCAGCCCCAGCATTTT.

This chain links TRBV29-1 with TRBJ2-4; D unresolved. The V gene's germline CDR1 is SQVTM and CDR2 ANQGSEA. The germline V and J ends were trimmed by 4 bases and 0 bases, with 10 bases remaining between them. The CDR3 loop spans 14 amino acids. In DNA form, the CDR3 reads TGCAGCGTTGCAACAGTACTAGCCAAAAACATTCAGTACTTC. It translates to CSVATVLAKNIQYF.

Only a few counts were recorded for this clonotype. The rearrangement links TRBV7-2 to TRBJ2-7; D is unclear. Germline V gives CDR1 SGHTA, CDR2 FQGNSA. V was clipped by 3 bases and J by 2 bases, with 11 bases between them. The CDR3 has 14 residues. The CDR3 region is CASSFSPGAYEQYF. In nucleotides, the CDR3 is TGTGCCAGCAGCTTTTCCCCCGGAGCCTACGAGCAGTACTTC.

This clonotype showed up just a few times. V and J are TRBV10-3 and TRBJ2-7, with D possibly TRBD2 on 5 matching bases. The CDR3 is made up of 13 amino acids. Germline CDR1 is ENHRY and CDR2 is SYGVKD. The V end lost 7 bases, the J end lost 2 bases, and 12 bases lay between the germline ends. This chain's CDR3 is CAIKEGRTYEQYF. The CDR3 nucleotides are TGTGCCATCAAAGAGGGCAGAACCTACGAGCAGTACTTC.

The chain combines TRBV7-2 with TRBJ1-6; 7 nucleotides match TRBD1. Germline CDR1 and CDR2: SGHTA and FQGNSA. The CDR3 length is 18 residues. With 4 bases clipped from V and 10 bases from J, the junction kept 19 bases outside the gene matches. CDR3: CASSSLPPTGASRSPLHF. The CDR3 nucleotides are TGTGCCAGCAGCTCACTTCCTCCTACAGGGGCCTCGAGATCACCCCTCCACTTT.

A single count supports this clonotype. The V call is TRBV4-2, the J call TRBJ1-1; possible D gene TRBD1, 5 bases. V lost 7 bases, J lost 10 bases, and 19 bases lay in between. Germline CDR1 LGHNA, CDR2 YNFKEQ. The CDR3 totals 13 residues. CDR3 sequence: CASKITGASAAFF. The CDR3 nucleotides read TGTGCCAGCAAGATCACAGGAGCGTCCGCAGCTTTCTTT.

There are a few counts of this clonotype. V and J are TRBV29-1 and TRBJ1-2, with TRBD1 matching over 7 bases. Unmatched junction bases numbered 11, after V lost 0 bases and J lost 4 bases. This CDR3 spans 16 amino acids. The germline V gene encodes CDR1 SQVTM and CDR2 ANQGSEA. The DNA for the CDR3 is TGCAGCGTTGAAGAGGCGGCCGTAGCAGGGGGCTATGGCTACACCTTC. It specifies CSVEEAAVAGGYGYTF.

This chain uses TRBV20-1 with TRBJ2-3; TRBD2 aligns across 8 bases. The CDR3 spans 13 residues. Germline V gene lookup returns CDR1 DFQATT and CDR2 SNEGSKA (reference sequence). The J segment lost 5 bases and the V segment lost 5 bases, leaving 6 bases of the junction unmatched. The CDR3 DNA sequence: TGCAGTGCTCTACCGGGGGGGAAAGATACGCAGTATTTT. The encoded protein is CSALPGGKDTQYF.

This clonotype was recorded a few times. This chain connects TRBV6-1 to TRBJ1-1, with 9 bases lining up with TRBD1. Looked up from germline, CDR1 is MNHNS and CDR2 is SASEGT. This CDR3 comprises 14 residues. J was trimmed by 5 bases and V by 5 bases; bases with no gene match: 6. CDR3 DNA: TGTGCCAGCAGTTTGGGACAGGGACTAACTGAAGCTTTCTTT. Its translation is CASSLGQGLTEAFF.

CDR3 region: CSATGKNMNTEAFF. In DNA, the CDR3 is TGCAGCGCGACAGGAAAGAACATGAACACTGAAGCTTTCTTT. V and J are TRBV29-1 and TRBJ1-1; weak D call: TRBD1 (6 bases). Deletions cut 7 bases from V and 0 bases from J, with 15 bases between. The CDR3 is 14 residues long. Germline CDR1 and CDR2: SQVTM and ANQGSEA.

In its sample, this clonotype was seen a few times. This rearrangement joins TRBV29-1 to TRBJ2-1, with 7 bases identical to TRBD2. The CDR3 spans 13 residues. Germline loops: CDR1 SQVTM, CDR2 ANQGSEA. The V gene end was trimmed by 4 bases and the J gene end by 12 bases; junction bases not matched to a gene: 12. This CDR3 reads CSVVTSERGGQFF. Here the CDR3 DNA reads TGCAGCGTTGTTACGTCGGAGCGGGGTGGGCAGTTCTTC.

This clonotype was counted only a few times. This CDR3 is CASSKGTDTEAFF. The CDR3 DNA sequence: TGCGCCAGCAGCAAAGGGACAGACACTGAAGCTTTCTTT. This sequence joins TRBV5-1 and TRBJ1-1, with TRBD1 identical over 7 bases. The germline gives CDR1 SGHRS, CDR2 YFSETQ. Germline trimming cut 4 bases from V and 3 bases from J; bases unmatched to any gene: 3. The CDR3 runs 13 residues.

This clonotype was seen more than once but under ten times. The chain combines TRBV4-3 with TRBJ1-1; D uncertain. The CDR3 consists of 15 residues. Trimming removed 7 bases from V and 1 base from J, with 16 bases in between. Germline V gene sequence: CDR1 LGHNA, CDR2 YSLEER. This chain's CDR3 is CASKINRVKNTEAFF. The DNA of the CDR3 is TGCGCCAGCAAAATTAATAGGGTCAAGAACACTGAAGCTTTCTTT.

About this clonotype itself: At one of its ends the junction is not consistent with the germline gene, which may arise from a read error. The DNA of the CDR3 is TGTGCCGGCAGTTGGACAGTGAACTACGAGCAGTACTTC. It is translated as CAGSWTVNYEQYF. The V call is TRBV6-2 or TRBV6-3, the J call TRBJ2-7; TRBD1 might be the D (6 bases). This CDR3 comprises 13 residues. The germline V gene encodes CDR1 MNHEY and CDR2 SVGEGT.

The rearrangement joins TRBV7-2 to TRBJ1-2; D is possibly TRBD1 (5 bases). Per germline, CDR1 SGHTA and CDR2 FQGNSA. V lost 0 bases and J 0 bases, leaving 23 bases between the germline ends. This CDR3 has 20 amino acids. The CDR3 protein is CASSLAPGGGIGGTNYGYTF. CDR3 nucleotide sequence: TGTGCCAGCAGCTTAGCCCCCGGGGGAGGGATTGGCGGAACTAACTATGGCTACACCTTC.

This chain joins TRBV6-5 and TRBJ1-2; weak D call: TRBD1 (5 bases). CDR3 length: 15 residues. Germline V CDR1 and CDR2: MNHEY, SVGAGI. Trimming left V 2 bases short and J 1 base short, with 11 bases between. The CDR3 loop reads CASSYRAGRNYGYTF. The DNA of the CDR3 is TGTGCCAGCAGTTACCGGGCAGGGCGTAACTATGGCTACACCTTC.

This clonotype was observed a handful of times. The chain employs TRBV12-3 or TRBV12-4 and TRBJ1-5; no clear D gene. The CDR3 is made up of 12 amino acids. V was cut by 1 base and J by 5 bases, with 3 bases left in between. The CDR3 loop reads CASSLVHQPQHF. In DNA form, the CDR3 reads TGTGCCAGCAGTTTAGTACATCAGCCCCAGCATTTT.

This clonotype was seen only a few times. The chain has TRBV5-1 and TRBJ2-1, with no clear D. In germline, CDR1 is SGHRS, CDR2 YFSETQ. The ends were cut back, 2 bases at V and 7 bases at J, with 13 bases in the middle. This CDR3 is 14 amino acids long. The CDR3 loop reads CASSLGSLPNEQFF. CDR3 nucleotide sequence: TGCGCCAGCAGCTTAGGGTCTTTACCTAATGAGCAGTTCTTC.

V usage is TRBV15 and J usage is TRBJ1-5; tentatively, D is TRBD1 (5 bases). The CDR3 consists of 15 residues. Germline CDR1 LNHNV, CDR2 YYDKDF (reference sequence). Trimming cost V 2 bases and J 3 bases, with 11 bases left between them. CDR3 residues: CATSRQGEDNQPQHF. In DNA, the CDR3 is TGTGCCACCAGCAGACAGGGAGAAGACAATCAGCCCCAGCATTTT.